These 16 T cell receptor beta chains were all obtained from the same sample, sequenced in a study of T cell responses to AZD1222 COVID-19 vaccine. The data were produced by immunoSEQ multiplex PCR, yet TCRdb's version contains in-frame clones alone and is incomplete. The repertoire includes approximately 180,000 clones, about nine tenths of them detected once, and 2.5% to 3% sits in the top ten. The sample was peripheral blood, taken on day 0 of AZD1222 vaccination. The receptors originated from an adult in good health.

This chain uses TRBV7-2 with TRBJ2-7; D may match TRBD1 or TRBD2 (6 bases each). In germline, CDR1 is SGHTA, CDR2 FQGNSA. This CDR3 spans 15 amino acids. V lost 5 bases, J lost 0 bases, and 14 bases lay in between. The CDR3 here is CASSPWGADSYEQYF. For the CDR3, the DNA is TGTGCCAGCAGCCCCTGGGGGGCAGACTCCTACGAGCAGTACTTC.

This clone was detected only once. The gene calls are TRBV29-1 and TRBJ1-1, with D unresolved. This CDR3 is 14 amino acids long. The V end lost 4 bases, the J end lost 6 bases, and 18 bases lay between the germline ends. Germline V gene data show CDR1 as SQVTM and CDR2 as ANQGSEA. DNA of the CDR3: TGCAGCGTTGTTTTGTCAAGTCAAAGCGCTGAAGCTTTCTTT. Translating gives CSVVLSSQSAEAFF.

The chain is built from TRBV7-2 and TRBJ2-3; 9 bases map to TRBD2. CDR3 size: 17 residues. Losses at the gene ends were 6 bases for V and 5 bases for J; bases not matched to a gene: 15. Germline CDR1 SGHTA, CDR2 FQGNSA. CDR3 DNA: TGTGCCAGCAGTTTGGGACTAGCCGTTGGGGTGGGAGATACGCAGTATTTT. Its translation is CASSLGLAVGVGDTQYF.

The CDR3 region is CASSVVAAGSSAEAFF. The CDR3 coding sequence is TGTGCCAGCAGCGTAGTCGCGGCAGGATCGAGTGCTGAAGCTTTCTTT. The chain employs TRBV9 and TRBJ1-1; D gene ambiguous. This CDR3 spans 16 amino acids. Germline CDR1 is SGDLS and CDR2 is YYNGEE. V lost 0 bases, J lost 6 bases, and 18 bases lay in between.

The chain uses TRBV19 and TRBJ1-1, with TRBD1 as a possible D gene (5 bases). This CDR3 comprises 14 residues. Trimming shortened V by 1 base and J by 4 bases, and 10 bases separated the two germline ends. Per the germline V gene, CDR1 is LNHDA and CDR2 is SQIVND (reference sequence). The CDR3 DNA follows: TGTGCCAGTAGTATAGGGGGTAGGGGCACTGAAGCTTTCTTT. Amino acid sequence: CASSIGGRGTEAFF.

The CDR3 nucleotides are TGTGCCAGCAGCCTTAATAGCTGGGGCCCGACAGATACGCAGTATTTT. This gives the protein CASSLNSWGPTDTQYF. The chain joins TRBV7-2 to TRBJ2-3; weak D call: TRBD1 (5 bases). The CDR3 contains 16 residues. V dropped 5 bases and J dropped 3 bases, with 18 bases sitting between them. Germline values: CDR1 SGHTA, CDR2 FQGNSA.

The rearrangement links TRBV7-9 to TRBJ2-4, with D maybe TRBD2 (6 bases). The CDR3 sequence is 12 residues long. V was clipped by 4 bases and J by 13 bases, with 14 bases between them. Germline loops: CDR1 SEHNR, CDR2 FQNEAQ (reference sequence). In nucleotides, the CDR3 is TGTGCCAGCAGCTACCAGACTAGGGGACAGTACTTC. It encodes CASSYQTRGQYF. The complete variable domain, with remaining parts taken from reference TRBV7-9 and TRBJ2-4, reads DTGVSQNPRHKITKRGQNVTFRCDPISEHNRLYWYRQTLGQGPEFLTYFQNEAQLEKSRLLSDRFSAERPKGSFSTLEIQRTEQGDSAMYLCASSYQTRGQYFGAGTRLSVL.

The gene calls are TRBV19 and TRBJ1-6, with 10 bases fitting TRBD1. Germline CDR1 is LNHDA and CDR2 is SQIVND (reference sequence). The junction had 6 bases not matched to a gene; V was cut back by 6 bases and J by 7 bases. The CDR3 is 15 residues long. CDR3 sequence reads: CASSTSTGGNSPLHF. CDR3 nucleotides: TGTGCCAGTAGCACATCGACAGGGGGCAATTCACCCCTCCACTTT.

The rearrangement joins TRBV14 to TRBJ2-7; no definite D call. Trimming pared 0 bases from V and 2 bases from J, leaving 14 bases between. CDR3 length equals 16 residues. The V gene's germline CDR1 is SGHDN and CDR2 FVKESK. This CDR3 is CASSQDRAEPTYEQYF. The CDR3 DNA reads TGTGCCAGCAGCCAAGATCGGGCAGAGCCGACCTACGAGCAGTACTTC.

This rearrangement joins TRBV7-9 to TRBJ1-2; perhaps TRBD1 as D (5 bases). The CDR3 contains 16 residues. V shed 1 base and J shed 7 bases, with 19 bases lying between them. Germline V gene sequence: CDR1 SEHNR, CDR2 FQNEAQ (reference sequence). The CDR3 loop reads CASSLVLPGTAIGYTF. The CDR3 bases are TGTGCCAGCAGCTTAGTCCTACCAGGGACGGCTATTGGCTACACCTTC.

V is TRBV4-2 and J is TRBJ1-5; TRBD1 might be the D (6 bases). Trimming took off 0 bases at V and 0 bases at J, with 12 bases between the two ends. This CDR3 has 17 amino acids. Germline CDR1 LGHNA, CDR2 YNFKEQ. The CDR3 sequence: CASSQEGLTGSNQPQHF. For the CDR3, the DNA is TGTGCCAGCAGCCAAGAGGGCTTGACAGGTAGCAATCAGCCCCAGCATTTT.

This clone was seen only once. The chain employs TRBV7-2 and TRBJ1-2, with 7 bases lining up with TRBD1. The germline CDR1 and CDR2 sequences are SGHTA and FQGNSA. The V segment lost 1 base and the J segment 9 bases; nucleotides outside the gene matches: 11. The CDR3 has 15 residues. CDR3 bases: TGTGCCAGCAGCTTAGAGGGACAGCCCCTATTCCGCTACACCTTC. Translating gives CASSLEGQPLFRYTF.

This clone was detected once. The rearrangement joins TRBV12-5 to TRBJ2-7; perhaps TRBD2 as D (5 bases). V was shortened by 5 bases and J by 2 bases, with 7 bases between the two germline ends. Germline-derived CDR1 and CDR2 are LGHNT and FRNRAP. The CDR3 loop spans 12 amino acids. As DNA, the CDR3 is TGTGCTAGTGGTGACGGGGCCTACGAGCAGTACTTC. Translating it yields CASGDGAYEQYF.

This chain links TRBV30 with TRBJ2-7, with D possibly being TRBD1 (6 bases). This CDR3 comprises 13 residues. The germline gives CDR1 GTSNPN, CDR2 SVGIG (reference sequence). V lost 7 bases and J lost 4, with 17 bases in between. The CDR3 reads CASTGQILYEQYF. CDR3 bases: TGTGCCTCTACTGGACAGATACTTTACGAGCAGTACTTC.

The chain recombines TRBV12-3 or TRBV12-4 with TRBJ2-1; D is possibly TRBD1 (6 bases). The CDR3 has 13 residues. V was clipped by 2 bases and J by 6 bases, with 8 bases between them. CDR3 nucleotides: TGTGCCAGCAGTTTAAACAGGGCCAATGAGCAGTTCTTC. Translated, it gives CASSLNRANEQFF.

The chain links TRBV7-2 to TRBJ1-4; the match to TRBD1 covers 7 bases. The germline gives CDR1 SGHTA, CDR2 FQGNSA. The CDR3 contains 18 residues. V trimming: 1 base; J trimming: 2 bases; junction bases outside the gene matches: 10. The CDR3 nucleotides are TGTGCCAGCAGCTTAGTTATACAGGGGCCCATGACTAATGAAAAACTGTTTTTT. This sequence encodes CASSLVIQGPMTNEKLFF.